The sequence of this T cell receptor (beta chain) was determined in a study of blood T cell repertoires in COVID-19. Study details: The analysed material was cDNA or gDNA that came from T cells, B-cell-depleted T cells, or PBMCs.

Profiled with immunoSEQ multiplex PCR; TCRdb holds only in-frame clones, not every one. The sample lists around 300,000 clones; under 90% were seen once. V was shortened by 2 bases and J by 1 base, with 8 bases between the two germline ends. CDR3 length: 14 residues. CDR1 and CDR2 from the germline V gene are LNHDA and SQIVND (reference sequence). The source of this sequence is a middle-aged man with acute or convalescent COVID-19. V usage is TRBV19 and J usage is TRBJ1-1; the D gene is possibly TRBD1 (5 bases). Sequenced sample: peripheral blood. For the CDR3, the DNA is TGTGCCAGTAGTATATGGGGCACGAACACTGAAGCTTTCTTT. Its protein is CASSIWGTNTEAFF. The full variable domain, in which reference TRBV19 and TRBJ1-1 provide the parts outside the CDR3, is DGGITQSPKYLFRKEGQNVTLSCEQNLNHDAMYWYRQDPGQGLRLIYYSQIVNDFQKGDIAEGYSVSREKKESFPLTVTSAQKNPTAFYLCASSIWGTNTEAFFGQGTRLTVV.